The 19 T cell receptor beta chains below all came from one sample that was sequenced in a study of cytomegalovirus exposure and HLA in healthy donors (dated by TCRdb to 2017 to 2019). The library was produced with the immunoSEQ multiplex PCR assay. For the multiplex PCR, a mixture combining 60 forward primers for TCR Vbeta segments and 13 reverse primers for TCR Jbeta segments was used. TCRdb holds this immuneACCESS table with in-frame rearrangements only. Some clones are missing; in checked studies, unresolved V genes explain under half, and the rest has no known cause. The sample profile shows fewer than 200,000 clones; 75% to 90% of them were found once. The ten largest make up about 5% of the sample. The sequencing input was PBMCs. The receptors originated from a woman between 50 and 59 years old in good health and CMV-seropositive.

In nucleotides, the CDR3 is TGCGCCAGCAGCGTGCAGGGGGCAGGAGGCTATGGCTACACCTTC. This gives the protein CASSVQGAGGYGYTF. The chain links TRBV5-1 to TRBJ1-2; 8 nucleotides match TRBD1. Per the germline V gene, CDR1 is SGHRS and CDR2 is YFSETQ. V was pared by 4 bases and J by 4 bases, with 9 bases of the junction left unmatched. The CDR3 is 15 residues long.

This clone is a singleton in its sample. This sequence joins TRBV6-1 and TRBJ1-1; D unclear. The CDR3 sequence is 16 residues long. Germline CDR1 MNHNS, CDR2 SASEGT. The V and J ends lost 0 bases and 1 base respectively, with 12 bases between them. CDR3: CASSEALGKGNTEAFF. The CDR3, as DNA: TGTGCCAGCAGTGAAGCGCTCGGGAAAGGGAACACTGAAGCTTTCTTT.

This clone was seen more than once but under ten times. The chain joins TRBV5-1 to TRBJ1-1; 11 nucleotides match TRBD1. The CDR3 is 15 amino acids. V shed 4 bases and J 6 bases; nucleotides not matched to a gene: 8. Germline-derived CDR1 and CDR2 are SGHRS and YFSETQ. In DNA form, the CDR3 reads TGCGCCAGCAGCCGGACAGGGGGCGGGGTGGCTGAAGCTTTCTTT. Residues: CASSRTGGGVAEAFF.

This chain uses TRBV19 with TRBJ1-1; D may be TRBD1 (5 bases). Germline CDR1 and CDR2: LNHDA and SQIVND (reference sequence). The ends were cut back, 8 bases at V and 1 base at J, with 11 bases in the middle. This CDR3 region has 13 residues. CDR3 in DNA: TGTGCCAGTGAGGACACCCCGAACACTGAAGCTTTCTTT. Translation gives CASEDTPNTEAFF.

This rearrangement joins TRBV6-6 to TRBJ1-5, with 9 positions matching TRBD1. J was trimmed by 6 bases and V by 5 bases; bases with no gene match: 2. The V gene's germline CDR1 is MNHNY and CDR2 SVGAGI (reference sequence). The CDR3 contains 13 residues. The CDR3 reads CASSTGGGQPQHF. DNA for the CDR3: TGTGCCAGCAGTACAGGGGGCGGTCAGCCCCAGCATTTT.

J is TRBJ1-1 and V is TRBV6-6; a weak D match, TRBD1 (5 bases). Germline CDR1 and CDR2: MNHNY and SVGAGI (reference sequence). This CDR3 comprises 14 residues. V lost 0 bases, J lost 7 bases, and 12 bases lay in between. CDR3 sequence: CASSYSGGFIEAFF. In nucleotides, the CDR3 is TGTGCCAGCAGTTACTCGGGGGGGTTCATTGAAGCTTTCTTT.

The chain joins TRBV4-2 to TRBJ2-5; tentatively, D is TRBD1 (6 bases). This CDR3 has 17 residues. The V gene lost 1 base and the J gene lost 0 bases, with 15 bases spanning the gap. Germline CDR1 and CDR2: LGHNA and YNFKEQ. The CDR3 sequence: CASSQGGHGTYQETQYF. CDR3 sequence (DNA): TGTGCCAGCAGCCAAGGGGGACACGGAACGTACCAAGAGACCCAGTACTTC.

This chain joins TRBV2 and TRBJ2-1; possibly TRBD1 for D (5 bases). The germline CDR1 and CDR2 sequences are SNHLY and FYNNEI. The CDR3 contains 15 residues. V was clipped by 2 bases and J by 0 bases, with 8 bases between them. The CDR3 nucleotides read TGTGCCAGCAGTGAACAGGGTAGCTCCTACAATGAGCAGTTCTTC. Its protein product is CASSEQGSSYNEQFF.

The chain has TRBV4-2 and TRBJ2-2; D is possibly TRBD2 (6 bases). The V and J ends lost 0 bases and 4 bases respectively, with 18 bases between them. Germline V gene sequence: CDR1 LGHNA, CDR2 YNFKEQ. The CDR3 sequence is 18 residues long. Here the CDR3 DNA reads TGTGCCAGCAGCCAAGAACCCATTCGGGAGTTCGGCACCGGGGAGCTGTTTTTT. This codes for CASSQEPIREFGTGELFF.

The CDR3 here is CASSPTSGGASYNEQFF. In DNA, the CDR3 is TGTGCCAGCAGTCCGACTAGCGGGGGGGCTTCGTACAATGAGCAGTTCTTC. This chain joins TRBV27 and TRBJ2-1; 14 positions agree with TRBD2. Unmatched junction bases numbered 7, after V lost 5 bases and J lost 4 bases. From germline, CDR1 is MNHEY and CDR2 SMNVEV (reference sequence). The CDR3 runs to 17 residues.

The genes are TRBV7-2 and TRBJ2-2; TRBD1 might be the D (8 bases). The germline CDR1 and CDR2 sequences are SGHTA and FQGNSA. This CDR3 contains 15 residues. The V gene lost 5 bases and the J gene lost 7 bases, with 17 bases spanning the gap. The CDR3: CASSPRTGRDGELFF. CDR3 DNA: TGTGCCAGCAGCCCCAGGACAGGGAGGGACGGGGAGCTGTTTTTT.

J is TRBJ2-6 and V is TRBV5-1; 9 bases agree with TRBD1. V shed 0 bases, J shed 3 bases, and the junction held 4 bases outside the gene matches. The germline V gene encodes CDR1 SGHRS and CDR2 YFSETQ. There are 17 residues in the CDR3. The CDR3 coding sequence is TGCGCCAGCAGCTTGGAAGGGACAGGGTATGGGGCCAACGTCCTGACTTTC. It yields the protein CASSLEGTGYGANVLTF.

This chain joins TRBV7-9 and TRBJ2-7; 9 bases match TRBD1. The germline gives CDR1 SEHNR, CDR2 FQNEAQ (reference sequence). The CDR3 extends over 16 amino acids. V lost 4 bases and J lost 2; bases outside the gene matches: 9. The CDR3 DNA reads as TGTGCCAGCAGCTCTTCCAAGGGACAGGGAACCTACGAGCAGTACTTC. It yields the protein CASSSSKGQGTYEQYF.

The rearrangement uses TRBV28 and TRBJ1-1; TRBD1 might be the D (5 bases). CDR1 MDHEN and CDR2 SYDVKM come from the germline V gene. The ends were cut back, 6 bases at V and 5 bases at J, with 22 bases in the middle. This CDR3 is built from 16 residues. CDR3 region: CASSLRQGTGGTEAFF. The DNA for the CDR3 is TGTGCCAGCAGCCTTAGACAAGGGACCGGAGGGACTGAAGCTTTCTTT.

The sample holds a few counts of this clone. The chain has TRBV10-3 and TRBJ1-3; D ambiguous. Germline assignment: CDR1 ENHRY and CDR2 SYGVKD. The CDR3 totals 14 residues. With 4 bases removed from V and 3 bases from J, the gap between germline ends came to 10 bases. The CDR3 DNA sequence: TGTGCCATCAGTGCACTCGCTGATGGAAACACCATATATTTT. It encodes CAISALADGNTIYF.

This CDR3 is CSAIPSGVQETQYF. The CDR3 DNA is TGCAGCGCGATCCCTAGCGGGGTCCAAGAGACCCAGTACTTC. The rearrangement joins TRBV29-1 to TRBJ2-5, with 9 bases identical to TRBD2. Trimming took 7 bases from V and 1 from J; bases not matched to a gene: 7. The CDR3 runs 14 residues. Germline CDR1 reads SQVTM; CDR2 reads ANQGSEA. Complete variable domain (other parts from reference TRBV29-1 and TRBJ2-5): SAVISQKPSRDICQRGTSLTIQCQVDSQVTMMFWYRQQPGQSLTLIATANQGSEATYESGFVIDKFPISRPNLTFSTLTVSNMSPEDSSIYLCSAIPSGVQETQYFGPGTRLLVL.

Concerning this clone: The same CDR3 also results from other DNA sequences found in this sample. The CDR3 nucleotides read TGTGCCAGCAGCGGGCTAGCGGGAGGCTACAATGAGCAGTTCTTC. It translates to CASSGLAGGYNEQFF. The chain has TRBV9 and TRBJ2-1; 11 bases are a match to TRBD2. Trimming took 3 bases from V and 3 from J; bases not matched to a gene: 2. The germline V gene has CDR1 SGDLS and CDR2 YYNGEE. This CDR3 region has 15 residues.

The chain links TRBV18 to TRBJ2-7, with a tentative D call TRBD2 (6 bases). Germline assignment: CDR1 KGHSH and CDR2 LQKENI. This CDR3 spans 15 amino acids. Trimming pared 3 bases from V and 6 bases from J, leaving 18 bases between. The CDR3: CASSPGRSPGSEQYF. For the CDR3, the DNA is TGTGCCAGCTCACCCGGACGGTCCCCCGGGAGCGAGCAGTACTTC.

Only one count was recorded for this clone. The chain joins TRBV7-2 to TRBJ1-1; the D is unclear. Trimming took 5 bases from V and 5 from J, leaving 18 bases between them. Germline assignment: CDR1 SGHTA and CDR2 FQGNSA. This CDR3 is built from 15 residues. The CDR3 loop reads CASSPTRPGRTEAFF. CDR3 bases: TGTGCCAGCAGCCCCACCCGACCCGGGAGGACTGAAGCTTTCTTT.